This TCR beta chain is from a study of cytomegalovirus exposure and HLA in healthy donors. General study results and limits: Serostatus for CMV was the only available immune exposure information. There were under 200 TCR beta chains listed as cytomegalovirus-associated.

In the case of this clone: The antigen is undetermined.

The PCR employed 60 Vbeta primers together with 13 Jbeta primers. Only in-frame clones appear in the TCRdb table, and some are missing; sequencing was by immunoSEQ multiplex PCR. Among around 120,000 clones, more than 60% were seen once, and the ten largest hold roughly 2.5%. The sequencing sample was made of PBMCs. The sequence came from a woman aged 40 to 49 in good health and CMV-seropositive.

In nucleotides, the CDR3 is TGCGCCAGCAGCTTGGGGGGCGGTACCGGGGAGCTGTTTTTT. It codes for CASSLGGGTGELFF. This chain joins TRBV5-1 and TRBJ2-2; D may be TRBD1 (5 bases). The CDR3 totals 14 residues. The V and J ends lost 0 bases and 5 bases respectively, with 8 bases between them. Germline V CDR1 and CDR2: SGHRS, YFSETQ. The full variable domain, rest sourced from reference TRBV5-1 and TRBJ2-2, is KAGVTQTPRYLIKTRGQQVTLSCSPISGHRSVSWYQQTPGQGLQFLFEYFSETQRNKGNFPGRFSGRQFSNSRSEMNVSTLELGDSALYLCASSLGGGTGELFFGEGSRLTVL.